This TCR beta chain was sequenced during a study of cytomegalovirus exposure and HLA in healthy donors. The study, taken as a whole, reports: A list of approximately 160 TCR beta chains associated with cytomegalovirus was given.

Trimming cost V 1 base and J 8 bases, with 7 bases left between them. Germline CDR1 and CDR2: SEHNR and FQNEAQ (reference sequence). The CDR3 length is 12 residues. This clone was seen a handful of times. Antigen: not known. PCR was performed using 60 Vbeta and 13 Jbeta primers. Generated by immunoSEQ multiplex PCR, the TCRdb table keeps only in-frame clones and is missing some. This sample has about 190,000 clones, with 80% found just once. This chain connects TRBV7-9 to TRBJ2-3, with no clear D. Sample: PBMCs. The receptor comes from a man aged 40-50 years in good health and CMV-seropositive. CDR3 region: CASSLDPGTQYF. Here the CDR3 DNA reads TGTGCCAGCAGCTTAGATCCCGGTACGCAGTATTTT.